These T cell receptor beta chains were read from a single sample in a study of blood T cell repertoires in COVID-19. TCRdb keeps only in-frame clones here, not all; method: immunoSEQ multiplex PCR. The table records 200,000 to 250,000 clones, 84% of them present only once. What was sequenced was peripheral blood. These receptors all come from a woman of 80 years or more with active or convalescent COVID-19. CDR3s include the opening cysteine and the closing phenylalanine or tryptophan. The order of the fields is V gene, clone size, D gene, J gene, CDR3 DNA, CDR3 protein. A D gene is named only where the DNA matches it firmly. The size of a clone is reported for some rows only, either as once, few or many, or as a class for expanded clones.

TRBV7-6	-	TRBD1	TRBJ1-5	TGTGCCAGCAGCTTACAGGGACAGGGGCGCACGGGCAATCAGCCCCAGCATTTT	CASSLQGQGRTGNQPQHF
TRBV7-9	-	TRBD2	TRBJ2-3	TGTGCCAGCAGCTTTATCCGGGGGGACTCAGATACGCAGTATTTT	CASSFIRGDSDTQYF
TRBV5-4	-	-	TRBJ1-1	TGTGCCAGCAGCTCAATTGACCGGGACAATGAAGCTTTCTTT	CASSSIDRDNEAFF
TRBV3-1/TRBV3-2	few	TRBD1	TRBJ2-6	TGTGCCAGCAGCTGCCACAGGGGGTCTGGGGCCAACGTCCTGACTTTC	CASSCHRGSGANVLTF
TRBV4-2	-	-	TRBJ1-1	TGTGCCAGCAGCCAAGATCGTACTGTGAACACTGAAGCTTTCTTT	CASSQDRTVNTEAFF
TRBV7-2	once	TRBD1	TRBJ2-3	TGTGCCAGCAGCCCAGGGGGCGGGCGCACAGATACGCAGTATTTT	CASSPGGGRTDTQYF
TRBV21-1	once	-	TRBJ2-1	TGTGCCAGCAGCAAAAGGGCGGGACTAGCGGATGGGGATGAGCAGTTCTTC	CASSKRAGLADGDEQFF
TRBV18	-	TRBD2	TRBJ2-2	TGTGCCAGCTCCTTACTAGCGGGTCCCCCCGCCGGCACCGGGGAGCTGTTTTTT	CASSLLAGPPAGTGELFF
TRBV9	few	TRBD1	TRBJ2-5	TGTGCCAGCAGCACTCGACAGGGGGCTTGGGAGACCCAGTACTTC	CASSTRQGAWETQYF
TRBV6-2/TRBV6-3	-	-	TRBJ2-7	TGTGCCAGCAGTTTTTCCGGGGGGCGCCGTTACGAGCAGTACTTC	CASSFSGGRRYEQYF
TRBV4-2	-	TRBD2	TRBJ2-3	TGTGCCAGCAGCCAAGCCCTGACTAGCGGGAGAGGTGGGGATACGCAGTATTTT	CASSQALTSGRGGDTQYF
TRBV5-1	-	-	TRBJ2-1	TGCGCCAGCAGCATAGCGGCGGACTTATACAATGAGCAGTTCTTC	CASSIAADLYNEQFF
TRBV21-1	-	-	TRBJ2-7	TGTGCCAGCAGCAAAGCGCGGGTCGAACAAGGATGCCACGAGCAGTACTTC	CASSKARVEQGCHEQYF
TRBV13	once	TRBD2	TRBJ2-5	TGTGCCAGCAGCTTAAGAGCGGGGCAAGAGACCCAGTACTTC	CASSLRAGQETQYF
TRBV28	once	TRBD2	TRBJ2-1	TGTGCCAGCAGTTTAGCGGGGGATAGGGTGCGCAATGAGCAGTTCTTC	CASSLAGDRVRNEQFF
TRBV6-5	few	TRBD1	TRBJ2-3	TGTGCCAGCACCACGACAGGGGGCGCAGATACGCAGTATTTT	CASTTTGGADTQYF
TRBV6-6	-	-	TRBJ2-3	TGTGCCAGCAGCGACAGGGATACGCAGTATTTT	CASSDRDTQYF
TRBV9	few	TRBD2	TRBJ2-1	TGTGCCAGCAGCGGCCTACTAGCGGGAGAGGTTGAGCAGTTCTTC	CASSGLLAGEVEQFF
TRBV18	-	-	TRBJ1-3	TGTGCCAGCTCACCTAAACAGGGTTACGGAAACACCATATATTTT	CASSPKQGYGNTIYF
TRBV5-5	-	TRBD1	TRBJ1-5	TGTGCCAGCAGCTTCGACAGGGGCAATCAGCCCCAGCATTTT	CASSFDRGNQPQHF
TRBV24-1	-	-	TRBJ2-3	TGTGCCACCAGTTCGACAGAAATTAGCACAGATACGCAGTATTTT	CATSSTEISTDTQYF
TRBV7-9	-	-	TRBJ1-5	TGTGCCAGCAGCTTAGGGGGCGGATACAATCAGCCCCAGCATTTT	CASSLGGGYNQPQHF
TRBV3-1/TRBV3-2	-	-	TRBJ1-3	TGTGCCAGCAGCCAAGATGGGCGGGGCTTCTCTGGAAACACCATATATTTT	CASSQDGRGFSGNTIYF
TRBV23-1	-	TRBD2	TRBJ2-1	TGCGCCAGCAGCCTTCTAGCGGGGGGGAGGGATGAGCAGTTCTTC	CASSLLAGGRDEQFF
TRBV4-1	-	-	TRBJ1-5	TGCGCCAGCAGCCCGCGGGTAGAGGTCAATCAGCCCCAGCATTTT	CASSPRVEVNQPQHF
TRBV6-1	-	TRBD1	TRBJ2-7	TGTGCCAGCAGTGAATCCCGGACAGGGGGGAAGGTCGGGCAGTACTTC	CASSESRTGGKVGQYF